This T cell receptor (beta chain) was recovered during a study of blood T cell repertoires in COVID-19. Assay: immunoSEQ multiplex PCR; the TCRdb copy retains only in-frame clones and omits some. This table has 250,000 to 300,000 clones, roughly 89% appearing once. V lost 4 bases to trimming and J lost 0 bases, with 6 bases between them. This CDR3 spans 14 amino acids. Germline loops: CDR1 MRHNA, CDR2 SNTAGT. V is TRBV6-4 and J is TRBJ2-2; D gene unclear. Sample: peripheral blood. The sequence was collected from a woman aged 40 to 50 who had recovered from COVID-19. The CDR3 loop is CASSAQTNTGELFF. The CDR3 DNA reads TGTGCCAGCAGTGCACAGACGAACACCGGGGAGCTGTTTTTT.